These T cell receptor beta chains were read from a single sample in a study of blood T cell repertoires in COVID-19. Assay used: immunoSEQ multiplex PCR; TCRdb lists only in-frame clones, some missing. This table has about 250,000 clones, around nine tenths appearing once. Sequences were obtained from peripheral blood. The receptors derive from a man between 18 and 29 years old with active or convalescent COVID-19. Each CDR3 is given with its conserved first and last residue. Fields, in order: V gene, CDR3 protein.

v_gene: TRBV19
CDR3aa: CASSITGTGAEQYF

v_gene: TRBV30
CDR3aa: CAWSDEAGPNEKLFF

v_gene: TRBV15
CDR3aa: CATSRSPGTGDYEQYF

v_gene: TRBV24-1
CDR3aa: CATSSRAHRTDTQYF

v_gene: TRBV11-2
CDR3aa: CAIGEGINTGELFF

v_gene: TRBV5-8
CDR3aa: CASSEGGRTEAFF

v_gene: TRBV9
CDR3aa: CASRTKGSLGTEAFF

v_gene: TRBV6-6
CDR3aa: CASKISGGRTDTQYF

v_gene: TRBV4-2
CDR3aa: CASSHPGELNTEAFF

v_gene: TRBV28
CDR3aa: CASSLNRGTNSYEQYF

v_gene: TRBV5-1
CDR3aa: CASSYAPGQGRDTQYF

v_gene: TRBV10-2
CDR3aa: CASSLGTGGYGYTF

v_gene: TRBV6-5
CDR3aa: CASSYSGVEGYTF

v_gene: TRBV6-5
CDR3aa: CASRDRLNTEAFF

v_gene: TRBV4-1
CDR3aa: CASSPDRGRGYGYTF

v_gene: TRBV14
CDR3aa: CASSPQNGLLPYEQYF

v_gene: TRBV5-6
CDR3aa: CASSLQGPGTEAFF

v_gene: TRBV6-2/TRBV6-3
CDR3aa: CASSRLAGGPIFEQYF

v_gene: TRBV5-4
CDR3aa: CASRGQREAEQYF

v_gene: TRBV6-5
CDR3aa: CASRPDRSNQPQHF

v_gene: TRBV7-9
CDR3aa: CASSLREGQGSGYTF

v_gene: TRBV9
CDR3aa: CASSVKAGRVTDTQYF

v_gene: TRBV7-9
CDR3aa: CASSLTDEKLFF

v_gene: TRBV20-1
CDR3aa: CSAPRDTQYF

v_gene: TRBV7-3
CDR3aa: CASSLRTPLNEKLFF

v_gene: TRBV7-6
CDR3aa: CASSLDPPRGTYNEQFF

v_gene: TRBV27
CDR3aa: CASSLQAGVPDTQYF

v_gene: TRBV12-5
CDR3aa: CASGLAGANTIYF

v_gene: TRBV4-2
CDR3aa: CASSQPGTSGGEQYF

v_gene: TRBV7-3
CDR3aa: CASSAYHRGGETQYF

v_gene: TRBV6-2/TRBV6-3
CDR3aa: CASSYGTRLAKNIQYF

v_gene: TRBV5-8
CDR3aa: CASRDRAGARRDTEAFF

v_gene: TRBV29-1
CDR3aa: CSVEGLAGGTYEQYF

v_gene: TRBV6-5
CDR3aa: CASSYAGTVHTEAFF

v_gene: TRBV5-4
CDR3aa: CASSLGQTEQYF

v_gene: TRBV5-1
CDR3aa: CASSRRQAYTNYGYTF

v_gene: TRBV6-9
CDR3aa: CASSLRGTEAFF

v_gene: TRBV6-5
CDR3aa: CASSSLAGGGTQYF

v_gene: TRBV21-1
CDR3aa: CASSRRTDPYF

v_gene: TRBV4-2
CDR3aa: CASSQNRDRPLHF

v_gene: TRBV19
CDR3aa: CASIPGVGYGYTF

v_gene: TRBV5-4
CDR3aa: CASSDPGTGNREQFF

v_gene: TRBV10-1
CDR3aa: CASSEWVGQGTYEQYF

v_gene: TRBV5-1
CDR3aa: CASSLGTEYLYEQYF

v_gene: TRBV7-3
CDR3aa: CASSGDGGNTIYF

v_gene: TRBV4-1
CDR3aa: CASSQVGQSNEKLFF

v_gene: TRBV23-1
CDR3aa: CASSLRGCPGGYTF

v_gene: TRBV7-3
CDR3aa: CASSLRQMNTEAFF

v_gene: TRBV7-8
CDR3aa: CASSSGTGVFYNEQFF

v_gene: TRBV10-3
CDR3aa: CATALAGEETQYF

v_gene: TRBV7-9
CDR3aa: CASSLASLLAGAFPDTQYF

v_gene: TRBV19
CDR3aa: CASSKQGFYGYTF

v_gene: TRBV10-3
CDR3aa: CAISTDRGGIMNTEAFF

v_gene: TRBV2
CDR3aa: CASSEQSQGNSPLHF